The T cell receptor beta chain described here comes from a study of T cell repertoires in cytomegalovirus infection. Background on the study: Public TCR beta signatures marked donors with CMV infection and the matching HLA.

TCRdb re-analysed the reads in MiXCR, keeping a single row per CDR3 protein. The table lists 450,000 to 550,000 distinct CDR3 sequences, about 42% of them singletons, with about two fifths in the top ten. Concerning this clonotype itself: Its specificity is not known. At one of its ends the junction is not consistent with the germline gene, which may arise from a read error.

Study-wide findings and caveats: Summed public TCR beta family frequency identified CMV carriers bearing the relevant HLA. HLA-C-restricted CMV-specific TCR beta clonotypes prevailed in the ex vivo response.

The CDR3 covers 14 residues. Per germline, CDR1 PRHDT and CDR2 FYEKMQ (reference sequence). The chain combines TRBV13 with TRBJ1-1, with TRBD1 as a possible D gene (5 bases). Sequenced material: cultured PBMCs, taken from culture after CMV antigen stimulation. This TCR was recovered from a human donor in good health (CMV status not recorded). Some clones in this sample may be carry-over from other donors' samples. The CDR3 spells CASSLEGLIPEAFF. CDR3 DNA: TGTGCCAGCAGCTTAGAGGGGTTAATCCCTGAGGCTTTCTTT.